The 28 T cell receptor beta chains below all came from one sample that was sequenced in a study of T cells in Graves' hyperthyroidism and ophthalmopathy. TCR beta CDR3 sequences were amplified from RNA transcripts. The HTBI primer set was used in a first-round RT-PCR of the TCR CDR3. TCRdb processed the multiplex PCR reads anew with MiXCR; each CDR3 protein has one entry. The sample shows 450,000 to 700,000 distinct CDR3 sequences, 46% of them seen only once. Sample: peripheral blood or thyroid tissue (not recorded which). The receptors were sampled from a young woman with Graves' hyperthyroidism.

The CDR3 is CASNSQGRNEKLFF. For the CDR3, the DNA is TGTGCCAGCAATTCTCAGGGGAGAAATGAAAAACTGTTTTTT. The chain links TRBV7-9 to TRBJ1-4; D possibly corresponds to TRBD1 (6 bases). The germline V gene encodes CDR1 SEHNR and CDR2 FQNEAQ (reference sequence). V gave up 7 bases and J gave up 5 bases, with 14 bases separating them. The CDR3 consists of 14 residues.

This clonotype was counted at least ten times. V and J are TRBV7-2 and TRBJ2-7, with a weak D call TRBD1 (5 bases). The CDR3 spans 14 residues. CDR1 is SGHTA, CDR2 FQGNSA, per germline. Trimming removed 1 base from V and 3 bases from J, with 10 bases in between. The CDR3 loop reads CASSLGGDFYEQYF. CDR3 DNA sequence: TGTGCCAGCAGCTTAGGGGGCGACTTCTACGAGCAGTACTTC.

This clonotype was observed at least ten times. The chain employs TRBV10-3 and TRBJ2-6, with a weak D call TRBD1 (6 bases). Germline CDR1 is ENHRY and CDR2 is SYGVKD. The CDR3 loop spans 15 amino acids. The V gene lost 7 bases and the J gene lost 0 bases, with 10 bases spanning the gap. The CDR3 bases are TGTGCCATCAAACAGGGAAGCTCTGGGGCCAACGTCCTGACTTTC. Amino acids: CAIKQGSSGANVLTF.

The gene calls are TRBV7-9 and TRBJ2-3, with D uncertain. Germline lookup yields CDR1 SEHNR and CDR2 FQNEAQ (reference sequence). This CDR3 region has 14 residues. The germline V and J ends were trimmed by 2 bases and 4 bases, with 10 bases remaining between them. The CDR3 DNA reads as TGTGCCAGCAGCTTACCCAACCGGGCAGATACGCAGTATTTT. Amino acid sequence: CASSLPNRADTQYF.

This clonotype turned up a few times. The chain uses TRBV29-1 and TRBJ1-1; a weak D match, TRBD1 (5 bases). Per the germline V gene, CDR1 is SQVTM and CDR2 is ANQGSEA. CDR3 length equals 19 residues. Trimming took off 4 bases at V and 0 bases at J, with 27 bases between the two ends. CDR3 in amino acids: CSVVSRREVIWSMNTEAFF. The CDR3 DNA is TGCAGCGTTGTGTCGCGCAGGGAGGTAATATGGTCCATGAACACTGAAGCTTTCTTT. Full variable domain (remainder filled in from reference TRBV29-1 and TRBJ1-1): SAVISQKPSRDICQRGTSLTIQCQVDSQVTMMFWYRQQPGQSLTLIATANQGSEATYESGFVIDKFPISRPNLTFSTLTVSNMSPEDSSIYLCSVVSRREVIWSMNTEAFFGQGTRLTVV.

The chain uses TRBV7-8 and TRBJ2-3, with 9 nucleotides matching TRBD2. Germline trimming cut 5 bases from V and 2 bases from J; bases unmatched to any gene: 8. The CDR3 contains 16 residues. Germline assignment: CDR1 SGHVS and CDR2 FQNEAQ. The CDR3 nucleotides are TGTGCCAGCAGCCAGCTAGCGGGACTGGTCACAGATACGCAGTATTTT. Translating it yields CASSQLAGLVTDTQYF.

The rearrangement links TRBV20-1 to TRBJ1-2; possibly TRBD1 for D (5 bases). Trimming stripped 3 bases from V and 3 bases from J, with 20 bases between. The CDR3 loop spans 16 amino acids. The V gene's germline CDR1 is DFQATT and CDR2 SNEGSKA (reference sequence). Written as DNA, the CDR3 is TGCAGTGCTAGGTGGGGCACAGATACAACGCACTATGGCTACACCTTC. Its protein product is CSARWGTDTTHYGYTF.

This clonotype was recorded many times. The rearrangement links TRBV6-5 to TRBJ1-1; possible D gene TRBD1, 5 bases. Germline assignment: CDR1 MNHEY and CDR2 SVGAGI. CDR3 size: 13 residues. The germline V and J ends were trimmed by 2 bases and 5 bases, with 9 bases remaining between them. Here the CDR3 reads CASSYRGGTEAFF. DNA of the CDR3: TGTGCCAGCAGTTACCGGGGGGGGACTGAAGCTTTCTTT.

There are many counts of this clonotype. The genes are TRBV27 and TRBJ1-2; TRBD1 is a possible D gene (5 bases). The CDR3 totals 14 residues. Trimming stripped 3 bases from V and 2 bases from J, with 10 bases between. Germline V lookup: CDR1 MNHEY, CDR2 SMNVEV (reference sequence). As DNA, the CDR3 is TGTGCCAGCAGTTTCCGACGGACAAACTATGGCTACACCTTC. Protein product: CASSFRRTNYGYTF.

CDR3 sequence: CASRPTRETQYF. CDR3 coding DNA: TGTGCCAGCAGGCCAACTAGGGAGACCCAGTACTTC. V and J are TRBV7-3 and TRBJ2-5; tentatively, D is TRBD2 (5 bases). V was cut by 6 bases and J by 5 bases, with 10 bases left in between. This CDR3 is 12 amino acids long. Per germline, CDR1 SGHTA and CDR2 FQGTGA.

This clonotype showed up many times. The chain uses TRBV15 and TRBJ2-7; 7 nucleotides match TRBD1. The length of the CDR3 is 14 residues. Losses at the gene ends were 3 bases for V and 4 bases for J; bases not matched to a gene: 6. From germline, CDR1 is LNHNV and CDR2 YYDKDF (reference sequence). Here the CDR3 reads CATSSASGQYEQYF. The CDR3 nucleotides are TGTGCCACCAGCAGCGCCTCGGGACAGTACGAGCAGTACTTC. The complete variable domain, with remaining parts taken from reference TRBV15 and TRBJ2-7, reads DAMVIQNPRYQVTQFGKPVTLSCSQTLNHNVMYWYQQKSSQAPKLLFHYYDKDFNNEADTPDNFQSRRPNTSFCFLDIRSPGLGDTAMYLCATSSASGQYEQYFGPGTRLTVT.

This chain uses TRBV6-5 with TRBJ1-5; D is unresolved. Per the germline V gene, CDR1 is MNHEY and CDR2 is SVGAGI. Trimming took off 2 bases at V and 14 bases at J, with 16 bases between the two ends. The CDR3 extends over 13 amino acids. For the CDR3, the DNA is TGTGCCAGCAGTTACGCTAGCGGGAGTCCCGAGCATTTT. Amino acid sequence: CASSYASGSPEHF.

This clonotype was counted ten times or more. The chain employs TRBV5-6 and TRBJ2-7; tentative D call: TRBD1 (5 bases). V shed 0 bases and J shed 9 bases, with 13 bases lying between them. This CDR3 has 13 amino acids. The germline V gene has CDR1 SGHDT and CDR2 YYEEEE. The CDR3 is CASSLELRAAQYF. In DNA form, the CDR3 reads TGTGCCAGCAGCTTGGAGCTCAGGGCGGCGCAGTACTTC.

This clonotype was detected ten times or more. V and J are TRBV12-3 or TRBV12-4 and TRBJ2-5, with 10 bases that match TRBD2. Germline trimming cut 5 bases from V and 5 bases from J; bases unmatched to any gene: 8. This CDR3 has 15 amino acids. Here the CDR3 reads CASSRSGRAGETQYF. In DNA, the CDR3 is TGTGCCAGCAGTCGCAGCGGGAGGGCCGGGGAGACCCAGTACTTC.

The chain employs TRBV24-1 and TRBJ2-1, with D possibly matching TRBD1 (5 bases). The V and J ends lost 9 bases and 8 bases respectively, with 13 bases between them. The germline V gene has CDR1 KGHDR and CDR2 SFDVKD. The CDR3 extends over 12 amino acids. This CDR3 is CATGALNDEQFF. The DNA for the CDR3 is TGTGCCACCGGGGCCTTGAACGATGAGCAGTTCTTC.

This clonotype was detected many times. The chain links TRBV12-3 or TRBV12-4 to TRBJ2-5; 7 bases are a match to TRBD1. This CDR3 comprises 16 residues. V was pared by 2 bases and J by 1 base, with 7 bases of the junction left unmatched. The CDR3 DNA reads TGTGCCAGCAGTTTACCGACAGGGAGAATCCAAGAGACCCAGTACTTC. Its protein is CASSLPTGRIQETQYF.

This clonotype turned up a few times. This sequence joins TRBV11-1 and TRBJ1-3; 8 bases line up with TRBD1. This CDR3 contains 13 residues. V lost 6 bases to trimming and J lost 12 bases; unmatched junction nucleotides: 10. CDR1 is SGHAT and CDR2 is FQDESV in the germline V gene (reference sequence). This CDR3 reads CASSQTGGRNIYF. The CDR3 DNA reads as TGTGCCAGCAGTCAAACAGGGGGTCGGAACATATATTTT.

The rearrangement links TRBV7-9 to TRBJ1-4, with 9 positions matching TRBD1. The CDR3 totals 15 residues. The germline CDR1 and CDR2 sequences are SEHNR and FQNEAQ (reference sequence). V was pared by 5 bases and J by 8 bases, with 9 bases of the junction left unmatched. The CDR3 DNA sequence: TGTGCCAGCAGCCCGTCCGGGACAGGGAGAGAAAAACTGTTTTTT. Translated, it gives CASSPSGTGREKLFF. Based on the CDR3 plus reference TRBV7-9 and TRBJ1-4, the full variable domain is DTGVSQNPRHKITKRGQNVTFRCDPISEHNRLYWYRQTLGQGPEFLTYFQNEAQLEKSRLLSDRFSAERPKGSFSTLEIQRTEQGDSAMYLCASSPSGTGREKLFFGSGTQLSVL.

The table lists this clonotype with many counts. J is TRBJ2-7 and V is TRBV5-1, with D possibly being TRBD1 (6 bases). From germline, CDR1 is SGHRS and CDR2 YFSETQ. The CDR3 is 13 amino acids. Trimming pared 4 bases from V and 3 bases from J, leaving 11 bases between. The CDR3 region is CASSPAGVYEQYF. CDR3 sequence (DNA): TGCGCCAGCAGCCCCGCAGGGGTCTACGAGCAGTACTTC.

This clonotype showed up many times. The chain carries TRBV24-1 and TRBJ1-1; 9 nucleotides match TRBD1. The germline gives CDR1 KGHDR, CDR2 SFDVKD. V shed 9 bases and J 2 bases; nucleotides not matched to a gene: 3. This CDR3 spans 13 amino acids. Here the CDR3 reads CATRDRANTEAFF. For the CDR3, the DNA is TGTGCCACCCGGGACAGGGCTAACACTGAAGCTTTCTTT.

The CDR3 DNA reads TGTGCCACCAGCAGTGAAAGACATGACAGAGACTATGGCTACACCTTC. It translates to CATSSERHDRDYGYTF. The rearrangement uses TRBV15 and TRBJ1-2; tentative D call: TRBD1 (5 bases). CDR1 and CDR2 from the germline V gene are LNHNV and YYDKDF (reference sequence). Trimming took 3 bases from V and 3 from J, leaving 17 bases between them. This CDR3 contains 16 residues. Using reference TRBV15 and TRBJ1-2 for the parts outside the CDR3, the full variable domain is DAMVIQNPRYQVTQFGKPVTLSCSQTLNHNVMYWYQQKSSQAPKLLFHYYDKDFNNEADTPDNFQSRRPNTSFCFLDIRSPGLGDTAMYLCATSSERHDRDYGYTFGSGTRLTVV.

The genes are TRBV19 and TRBJ2-3; TRBD2 matches at 13 bases. Germline lookup yields CDR1 LNHDA and CDR2 SQIVND (reference sequence). The CDR3 sequence is 15 residues long. In DNA form, the CDR3 reads TGTGCAACCGGACTAGCGGGAGCGCTTACAGATACGCAGTATTTT. Its protein is CATGLAGALTDTQYF.

This clonotype was picked up many times. The V call is TRBV5-8, the J call TRBJ1-1, with TRBD1 as a possible D gene (6 bases). CDR1 and CDR2 (germline): SGHTS, YDEGEE. The CDR3 is 14 amino acids. V was shortened by 4 bases and J by 1 base, with 11 bases between the two germline ends. The DNA for the CDR3 is TGTGCCAGCAGCGTCGACAGGACGAACACTGAAGCTTTCTTT. Its protein product is CASSVDRTNTEAFF. The complete variable domain, with remaining parts taken from reference TRBV5-8 and TRBJ1-1, reads EAGVTQSPTHLIKTRGQQATLRCSPISGHTSVYWYQQALGLGLQFLLWYDEGEERNRGNFPPRFSGRQFPNYSSELNVNALELEDSALYLCASSVDRTNTEAFFGQGTRLTVV.

Concerning this clonotype itself: A junction boundary mismatches the germline segment, possibly from a read error. The rearrangement joins TRBV29-1 to TRBJ2-6; D is ambiguous. This CDR3 has 14 residues. Germline CDR1 and CDR2: SQVTM and ANQGSEA. This CDR3 is CSVGSSSGTNVLTF. CDR3 sequence (DNA): TGCAGCGTTGGTAGCAGCTCTGGGACCAACGTCCTGACTTTC. Together with reference TRBV29-1 and TRBJ2-6, the CDR3 gives the full variable domain: SAVISQKPSRDICQRGTSLTIQCQVDSQVTMMFWYRQQPGQSLTLIATANQGSEATYESGFVIDKFPISRPNLTFSTLTVSNMSPEDSSIYLCSVGSSSGTNVLTFGAGSRLTVL.

V and J are TRBV29-1 and TRBJ1-2, with TRBD1 matching over 7 bases. Germline V lookup: CDR1 SQVTM, CDR2 ANQGSEA. Trimming cost V 4 bases and J 11 bases; bases outside gene matches: 7. This CDR3 is built from 11 residues. Written as DNA, the CDR3 is TGCAGCGTTGGAGGTCGACAGGGTTACACCTTC. Translating gives CSVGGRQGYTF.

The gene calls are TRBV10-3 and TRBJ1-4, with D hard to call. Germline V lookup: CDR1 ENHRY, CDR2 SYGVKD. Trimming took off 9 bases at V and 7 bases at J, with 21 bases between the two ends. The CDR3 sequence is 15 residues long. The CDR3 is CAIPHGPSDGEKLFF. The DNA of the CDR3 is TGTGCCATTCCACATGGTCCTAGCGACGGTGAAAAACTGTTTTTT.

This clonotype appeared many times. The junction departs from germline at one end; a sequencing error may be responsible. This chain links TRBV10-3 with TRBJ2-2, with D perhaps matching TRBD2 (6 bases). The CDR3 loop spans 14 amino acids. Germline assignment: CDR1 ENHRY and CDR2 SYGVKD. For the CDR3, the DNA is TGTGCCATCAGCGGAGGGCCGGGCACCGGAGAGCTGTTTTTT. This sequence encodes CAISGGPGTGELFF.

Details on this clonotype: This sequence may be a read error, since a much larger clone differs from it by one base. The missing conserved phenylalanine or tryptophan at the end of this CDR3 makes a read error likely. The chain links TRBV7-9 to TRBJ1-1; D gene unclear. Germline CDR1 SEHNR, CDR2 FQNEAQ (reference sequence). The CDR3 is made up of 11 amino acids. V was shortened by 4 bases and J by 7 bases, with 7 bases between the two germline ends. CDR3 amino acids: CASSSNNEAFV. CDR3 nucleotides: TGTGCCAGCAGCTCTAATAATGAAGCTTTCGTT.